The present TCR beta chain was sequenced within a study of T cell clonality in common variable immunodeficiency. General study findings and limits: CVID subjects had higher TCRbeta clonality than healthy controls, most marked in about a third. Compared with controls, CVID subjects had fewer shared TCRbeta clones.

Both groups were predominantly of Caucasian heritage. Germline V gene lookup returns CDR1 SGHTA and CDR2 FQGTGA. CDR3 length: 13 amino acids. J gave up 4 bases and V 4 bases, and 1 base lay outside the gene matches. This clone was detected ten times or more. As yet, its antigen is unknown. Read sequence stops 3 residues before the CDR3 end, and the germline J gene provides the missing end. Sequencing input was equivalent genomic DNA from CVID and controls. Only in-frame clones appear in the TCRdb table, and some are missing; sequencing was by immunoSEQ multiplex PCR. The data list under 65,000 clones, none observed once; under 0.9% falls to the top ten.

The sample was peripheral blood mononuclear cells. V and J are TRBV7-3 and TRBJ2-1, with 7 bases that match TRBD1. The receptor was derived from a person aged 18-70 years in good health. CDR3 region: CASSSTGYNEQFF. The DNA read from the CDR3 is TGTGCCAGCAGCTCGACAGGGTACAATGAG.